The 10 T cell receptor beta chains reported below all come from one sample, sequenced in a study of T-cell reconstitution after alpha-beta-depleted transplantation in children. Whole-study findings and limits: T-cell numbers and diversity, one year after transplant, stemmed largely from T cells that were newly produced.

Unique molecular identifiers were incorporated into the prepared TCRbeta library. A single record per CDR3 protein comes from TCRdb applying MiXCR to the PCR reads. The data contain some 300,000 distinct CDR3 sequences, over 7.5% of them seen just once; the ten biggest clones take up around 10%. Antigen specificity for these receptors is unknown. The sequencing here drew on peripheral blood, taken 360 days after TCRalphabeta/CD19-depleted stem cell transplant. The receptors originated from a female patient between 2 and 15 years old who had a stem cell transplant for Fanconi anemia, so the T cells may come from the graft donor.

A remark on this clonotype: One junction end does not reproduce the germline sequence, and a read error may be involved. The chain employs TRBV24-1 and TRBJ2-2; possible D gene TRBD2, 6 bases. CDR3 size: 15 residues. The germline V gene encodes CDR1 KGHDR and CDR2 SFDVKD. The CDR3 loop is CAISDSRSGDRELFF. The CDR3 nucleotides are TGTGCCATCAGTGATTCGCGGTCGGGGGATCGGGAGCTGTTTTTT.

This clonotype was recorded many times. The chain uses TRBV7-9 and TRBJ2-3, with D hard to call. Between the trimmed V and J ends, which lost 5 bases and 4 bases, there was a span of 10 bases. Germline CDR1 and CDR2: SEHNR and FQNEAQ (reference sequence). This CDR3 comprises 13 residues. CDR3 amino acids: CASSPRGSDTQYF. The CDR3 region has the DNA TGTGCCAGCAGCCCGAGAGGCTCAGATACGCAGTATTTT.

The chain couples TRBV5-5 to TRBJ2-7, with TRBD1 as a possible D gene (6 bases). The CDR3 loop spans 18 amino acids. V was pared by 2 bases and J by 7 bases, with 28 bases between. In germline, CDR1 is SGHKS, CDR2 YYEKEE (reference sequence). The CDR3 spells CASSFGPGSVGAPWEQYV. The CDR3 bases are TGTGCCAGCAGCTTTGGTCCAGGGAGTGTGGGGGCCCCTTGGGAGCAGTACGTC.

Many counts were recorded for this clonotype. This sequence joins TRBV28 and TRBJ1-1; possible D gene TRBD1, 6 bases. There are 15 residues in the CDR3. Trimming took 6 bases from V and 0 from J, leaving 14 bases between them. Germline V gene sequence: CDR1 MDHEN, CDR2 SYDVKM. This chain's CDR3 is CASSPPRQVNTEAFF. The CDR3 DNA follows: TGTGCCAGCAGCCCTCCCCGACAGGTGAACACTGAAGCTTTCTTT.

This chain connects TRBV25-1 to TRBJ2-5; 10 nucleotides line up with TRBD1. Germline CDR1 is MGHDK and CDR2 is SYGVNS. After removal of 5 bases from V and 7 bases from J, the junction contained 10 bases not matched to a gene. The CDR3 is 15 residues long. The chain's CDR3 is CASSPTGTGDVTQYF. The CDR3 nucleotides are TGTGCCAGCAGTCCAACCGGGACAGGGGATGTGACCCAGTACTTC.

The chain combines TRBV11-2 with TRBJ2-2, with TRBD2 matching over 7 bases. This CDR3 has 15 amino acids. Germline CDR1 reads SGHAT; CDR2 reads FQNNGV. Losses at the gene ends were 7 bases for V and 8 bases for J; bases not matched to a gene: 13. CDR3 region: CASIGPPGGVGELFF. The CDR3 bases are TGTGCCAGCATCGGGCCCCCGGGGGGAGTAGGGGAGCTGTTTTTT.

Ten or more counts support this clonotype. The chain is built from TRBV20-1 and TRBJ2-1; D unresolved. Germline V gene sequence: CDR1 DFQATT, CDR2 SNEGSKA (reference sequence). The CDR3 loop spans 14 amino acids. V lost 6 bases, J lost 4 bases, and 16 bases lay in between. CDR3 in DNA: TGCAGTGCCCTCCTCCGGGTTTGGTACAATGAGCAGTTCTTC. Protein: CSALLRVWYNEQFF.

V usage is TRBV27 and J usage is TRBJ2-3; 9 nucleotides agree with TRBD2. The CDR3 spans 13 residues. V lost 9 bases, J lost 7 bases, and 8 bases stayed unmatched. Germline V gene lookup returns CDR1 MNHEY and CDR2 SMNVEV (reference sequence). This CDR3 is CASSSGAWHTQYF. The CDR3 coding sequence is TGTGCCAGTTCTAGCGGGGCTTGGCATACGCAGTATTTT.

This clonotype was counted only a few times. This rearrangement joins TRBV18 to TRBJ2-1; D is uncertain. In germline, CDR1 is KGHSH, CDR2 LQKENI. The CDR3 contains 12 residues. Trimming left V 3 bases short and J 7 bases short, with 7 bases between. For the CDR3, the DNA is TGTGCCAGCTCACCTCCCCGAAATGAGCAGTTCTTC. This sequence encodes CASSPPRNEQFF. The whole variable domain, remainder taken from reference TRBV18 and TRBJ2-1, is NAGVMQNPRHLVRRRGQEARLRCSPMKGHSHVYWYRQLPEEGLKFMVYLQKENIIDESGMPKERFSAEFPKEGPSILRIQQVVRGDSAAYFCASSPPRNEQFFGPGTRLTVL.

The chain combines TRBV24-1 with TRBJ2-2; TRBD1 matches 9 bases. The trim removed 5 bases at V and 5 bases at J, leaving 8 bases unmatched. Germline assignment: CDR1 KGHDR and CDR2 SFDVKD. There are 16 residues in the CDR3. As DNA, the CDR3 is TGTGCCACCAGTGCCCTGGGACAGGGAAAAACCGGGGAGCTGTTTTTT. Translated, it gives CATSALGQGKTGELFF.